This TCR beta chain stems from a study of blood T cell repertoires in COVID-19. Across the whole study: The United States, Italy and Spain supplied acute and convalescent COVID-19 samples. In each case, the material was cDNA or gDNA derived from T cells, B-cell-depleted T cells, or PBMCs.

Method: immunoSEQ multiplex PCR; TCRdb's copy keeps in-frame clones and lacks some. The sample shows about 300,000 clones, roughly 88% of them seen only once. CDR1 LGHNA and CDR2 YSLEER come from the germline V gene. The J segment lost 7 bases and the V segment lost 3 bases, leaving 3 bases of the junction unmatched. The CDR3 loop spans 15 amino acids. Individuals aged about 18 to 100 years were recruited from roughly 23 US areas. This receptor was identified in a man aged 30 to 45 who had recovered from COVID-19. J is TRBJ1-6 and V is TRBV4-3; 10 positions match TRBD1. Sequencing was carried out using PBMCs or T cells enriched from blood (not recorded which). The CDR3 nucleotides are TGCGCCAGCAGCCAGGGGACAGGGGTGAATTCACCCCTCCACTTT. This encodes CASSQGTGVNSPLHF.